These 22 T cell receptor beta chains originate from one sample sequenced in a study of blood T cell repertoires in COVID-19. Produced via immunoSEQ multiplex PCR; TCRdb's table is partial and in-frame only. The table records 150,000 or so clones, about 87% of them present only once. Material: peripheral blood. These receptors were collected from a man aged 55 to 70 with COVID-19, enrolled during active disease.

The rearrangement links TRBV5-1 to TRBJ2-1; 8 bases are a match to TRBD1. This CDR3 has 13 residues. CDR1 SGHRS and CDR2 YFSETQ come from the germline V gene. The V and J ends lost 3 bases and 12 bases, in that order; junction bases with no gene match: 8. The CDR3 coding sequence is TGCGCCAGCAGCTCAGAAGGCGACAGGGGGCAGTTCTTC. Protein sequence: CASSSEGDRGQFF.

This clone has just one count. J is TRBJ1-1 and V is TRBV11-1; D might be TRBD1 (5 bases). The CDR3 extends over 13 amino acids. V was pared by 5 bases and J by 4 bases, with 11 bases between. Per the germline V gene, CDR1 is SGHAT and CDR2 is FQDESV (reference sequence). The CDR3 region is CASSQQGGTEAFF. The CDR3, as DNA: TGTGCCAGCAGCCAGCAGGGAGGCACTGAAGCTTTCTTT. Full variable domain (outside the CDR3, taken from reference TRBV11-1 and TRBJ1-1): EAEVAQSPRYKITEKSQAVAFWCDPISGHATLYWYRQILGQGPELLVQFQDESVVDDSQLPKDRFSAERLKGVDSTLKIQPAELGDSAMYLCASSQQGGTEAFFGQGTRLTVV.

The chain combines TRBV7-8 with TRBJ1-3; D remains ambiguous. CDR1 is SGHVS, CDR2 FQNEAQ, per germline. V lost 5 bases and J 4 bases, leaving 12 bases between the germline ends. The CDR3 covers 14 residues. The CDR3 DNA reads TGTGCCAGCAGCCCAGTCTGGTTGGGAAACACCATATATTTT. Protein sequence: CASSPVWLGNTIYF.

The gene calls are TRBV6-5 and TRBJ2-7, with TRBD1 identical over 7 bases. The germline gives CDR1 MNHEY, CDR2 SVGAGI. This CDR3 contains 14 residues. The V and J ends lost 4 bases and 0 bases, in that order; junction bases with no gene match: 3. The CDR3 DNA reads TGTGCCAGCAGTTTACACAGGGGCTCCTACGAGCAGTACTTC. This sequence encodes CASSLHRGSYEQYF.

The chain recombines TRBV28 with TRBJ2-7; D remains ambiguous. The CDR3 length is 12 residues. Germline CDR1 MDHEN, CDR2 SYDVKM. With 5 bases removed from V and 5 bases from J, the gap between germline ends came to 10 bases. The CDR3 DNA reads as TGTGCCAGCAGTGAGAGCTTAAACGAGCAGTACTTC. It codes for CASSESLNEQYF. The full variable domain, rest sourced from reference TRBV28 and TRBJ2-7, is DVKVTQSSRYLVKRTGEKVFLECVQDMDHENMFWYRQDPGLGLRLIYFSYDVKMKEKGDIPEGYSVSREKKERFSLILESASTNQTSMYLCASSESLNEQYFGPGTRLTVT.

This clone was seen once. J is TRBJ2-1 and V is TRBV3-1 (or the pseudogene TRBV3-2); 9 bases align to TRBD1. The CDR3 covers 16 residues. Germline CDR1 reads LGHDT; CDR2 reads YNNKEL (reference sequence). V shed 3 bases and J 4 bases; nucleotides not matched to a gene: 7. CDR3 region: CASSQYGQGRYNEQFF. Written as DNA, the CDR3 is TGTGCCAGCAGCCAGTACGGACAGGGGAGGTACAATGAGCAGTTCTTC.

The rearrangement links TRBV4-3 to TRBJ1-2; D gene uncertain. The V end was cut by 6 bases, the J end by 2 bases, with 7 bases between. This CDR3 contains 12 residues. Per the germline V gene, CDR1 is LGHNA and CDR2 is YSLEER. In DNA, the CDR3 is TGCGCCAGCAGTCGTTCGAACTATGGCTACACCTTC. As protein: CASSRSNYGYTF.

V gene TRBV2 combines with J gene TRBJ1-2; 9 nucleotides match TRBD1. This CDR3 is built from 14 residues. Looked up from germline, CDR1 is SNHLY and CDR2 is FYNNEI. The V gene end was trimmed by 5 bases and the J gene end by 7 bases; junction bases not matched to a gene: 8. The CDR3 coding sequence is TGTGCCAGCAGTCGAGAGTCACAGGGGGCTGGCTACACCTTC. Encoded protein: CASSRESQGAGYTF.

The V gene is TRBV9, the J gene TRBJ2-1; 7 bases agree with TRBD2. The CDR3 sequence is 14 residues long. Germline V gene lookup returns CDR1 SGDLS and CDR2 YYNGEE. The V segment lost 0 bases and the J segment 9 bases; nucleotides outside the gene matches: 6. The CDR3 spells CASSVVSREGEQFF. CDR3 DNA sequence: TGTGCCAGCAGCGTAGTATCTAGGGAGGGTGAGCAGTTCTTC. The full variable domain, rest sourced from reference TRBV9 and TRBJ2-1, is DSGVTQTPKHLITATGQRVTLRCSPRSGDLSVYWYQQSLDQGLQFLIQYYNGEERAKGNILERFSAQQFPDLHSELNLSSLELGDSALYFCASSVVSREGEQFFGPGTRLTVL.

About this clone: The junction departs from the called germline gene at one end, perhaps through a read error. CDR3 DNA sequence: TGTGCCAGCTGTTACGACAGAGATAATTCACCCCTCCACTTT. Protein product: CASCYDRDNSPLHF. The chain recombines TRBV6-5 with TRBJ1-6; D is possibly TRBD1 (5 bases). Germline V gives CDR1 MNHEY, CDR2 SVGAGI. The CDR3 is made up of 14 amino acids.

V usage is TRBV18 and J usage is TRBJ1-1; perhaps TRBD1 as D (5 bases). This CDR3 has 14 residues. Per the germline V gene, CDR1 is KGHSH and CDR2 is LQKENI. Trimming took 3 bases from V and 6 from J, leaving 14 bases between them. The CDR3 coding sequence is TGTGCCAGCTCACCCTACGAGGGGAGGGCTGAAGCTTTCTTT. It yields the protein CASSPYEGRAEAFF.

V usage is TRBV6-2 or TRBV6-3 and J usage is TRBJ1-2; D is unresolved. V shed 3 bases and J shed 4 bases, with 12 bases lying between them. CDR3 length equals 14 residues. The germline gives CDR1 MNHEY, CDR2 SVGEGT. The CDR3, as DNA: TGTGCCAGCAGTTATCCAGATAACCTCTATGGCTACACCTTC. Encoded protein: CASSYPDNLYGYTF.

The V call is TRBV3-1 (or the pseudogene TRBV3-2), the J call TRBJ2-4; D is uncertain. CDR3 length equals 13 residues. Germline values: CDR1 LGHDT, CDR2 YNNKEL (reference sequence). The V end was cut by 4 bases, the J end by 7 bases, with 11 bases between. CDR3 sequence reads: CASSLNQRNIQYF. For the CDR3, the DNA is TGTGCCAGCAGCCTCAACCAGAGGAACATTCAGTACTTC.

The chain couples TRBV2 to TRBJ2-5; 7 bases fit TRBD1. Germline V gene sequence: CDR1 SNHLY, CDR2 FYNNEI. CDR3 length: 13 amino acids. V shed 6 bases, J shed 2 bases, and the junction held 3 bases outside the gene matches. The CDR3 DNA is TGTGCCAGCAGGGGACAGATGCAAGAGACCCAGTACTTC. Translation: CASRGQMQETQYF.

The genes are TRBV3-1 (or the pseudogene TRBV3-2) and TRBJ2-3; possible D gene TRBD2, 6 bases. The CDR3 totals 15 residues. The V and J ends lost 4 bases and 1 base respectively, with 12 bases between them. Germline CDR1 and CDR2: LGHDT and YNNKEL (reference sequence). The CDR3 is CASSPSGGGTDTQYF. As DNA, the CDR3 is TGTGCCAGCAGCCCCAGCGGAGGGGGCACAGATACGCAGTATTTT.

J is TRBJ2-1 and V is TRBV20-1, with D unclear. Trimming removed 4 bases at V and 10 bases at J, with 11 bases between. The CDR3 runs to 11 residues. Germline CDR1 reads DFQATT; CDR2 reads SNEGSKA (reference sequence). The CDR3 nucleotides read TGCAGTGCTAATCTTGCACGGGAGCAGTTCTTC. It yields the protein CSANLAREQFF.

The chain carries TRBV11-3 and TRBJ2-7, with a tentative D call TRBD2 (6 bases). Trimming removed 5 bases from V and 2 bases from J, with 13 bases in between. Germline lookup yields CDR1 SGHNT and CDR2 YENEEA. The CDR3 is made up of 14 amino acids. The CDR3 is CASSLGTRPYEQYF. The CDR3 DNA sequence: TGTGCCAGCAGCCTCGGGACTCGACCCTACGAGCAGTACTTC.

The chain uses TRBV19 and TRBJ2-1, with a weak D call TRBD2 (5 bases). The CDR3 contains 15 residues. Germline V gene lookup returns CDR1 LNHDA and CDR2 SQIVND (reference sequence). Trimming removed 5 bases from V and 0 bases from J, with 11 bases in between. CDR3 residues: CASSLSGSSYNEQFF. CDR3 coding DNA: TGTGCCAGTAGTTTAAGCGGAAGCTCCTACAATGAGCAGTTCTTC. Variable domain in full (rest from reference TRBV19 and TRBJ2-1): DGGITQSPKYLFRKEGQNVTLSCEQNLNHDAMYWYRQDPGQGLRLIYYSQIVNDFQKGDIAEGYSVSREKKESFPLTVTSAQKNPTAFYLCASSLSGSSYNEQFFGPGTRLTVL.

The genes are TRBV27 and TRBJ1-2; 7 nucleotides line up with TRBD1. The CDR3 consists of 13 residues. Germline lookup yields CDR1 MNHEY and CDR2 SMNVEV (reference sequence). V shed 6 bases, J shed 8 bases, and the junction held 9 bases outside the gene matches. The CDR3 protein is CASSPKDRFGYTF. DNA of the CDR3: TGTGCCAGCAGCCCTAAGGACAGGTTCGGCTACACCTTC.

The V gene is TRBV12-3 or TRBV12-4, the J gene TRBJ2-2; D is unresolved. The V and J ends lost 3 bases and 4 bases respectively, with 6 bases between them. The CDR3 spans 13 residues. In DNA form, the CDR3 reads TGTGCCAGCAGTTTTCAGTCCACCGGGGAGCTGTTTTTT. It codes for CASSFQSTGELFF.

This clone was observed once. CDR3 coding DNA: TGTGCCAGCAGGGGGCTAGCGGGGGGCACCTACAATGAGCAGTTCTTC. Translated: CASRGLAGGTYNEQFF. The chain carries TRBV4-2 and TRBJ2-1; 11 nucleotides agree with TRBD2. The CDR3 has 16 residues. The V gene end was trimmed by 6 bases and the J gene end by 2 bases; junction bases not matched to a gene: 6. CDR1 and CDR2 from the germline V gene are LGHNA and YNFKEQ.

This chain joins TRBV18 and TRBJ1-1; D is perhaps TRBD1 (6 bases). CDR3 length equals 14 residues. Germline lookup yields CDR1 KGHSH and CDR2 LQKENI. The V gene lost 3 bases and the J gene lost 3 bases, with 11 bases spanning the gap. CDR3 residues: CASSPPGQYTEAFF. CDR3 coding DNA: TGTGCCAGCTCACCGCCAGGACAGTACACTGAAGCTTTCTTT. Full variable domain (remainder filled in from reference TRBV18 and TRBJ1-1): NAGVMQNPRHLVRRRGQEARLRCSPMKGHSHVYWYRQLPEEGLKFMVYLQKENIIDESGMPKERFSAEFPKEGPSILRIQQVVRGDSAAYFCASSPPGQYTEAFFGQGTRLTVV.